This TCR beta chain stems from a study of Graves' ophthalmopathy and Graves' hyperthyroidism. This clonotype was recorded many times. Looked up from germline, CDR1 is LGHNA and CDR2 is YNFKEQ. V was trimmed by 0 bases and J by 2 bases, leaving 11 bases between them. This CDR3 comprises 15 residues. Orbital computed tomography, thyroid ultrasound, TRAb, serum thyroxine and clinical symptoms formed the basis of diagnosis. For repertoire sequencing, the TCR beta CDR3 regions were amplified from RNA transcripts. Investigators did first-round RT-PCR with HTBI primers, then second-round multiplex PCR. A single record per CDR3 protein comes from TCRdb applying MiXCR to the multiplex PCR reads. The sample consists of 500,000 to 700,000 distinct CDR3 sequences, about 40% of them appearing once.

The chain uses TRBV4-2 and TRBJ2-7; D not resolved. The clonotype comes from an adult man with Graves' hyperthyroidism. Sequenced material: peripheral blood or thyroid tissue (not recorded which). CDR3 sequence: CASSQESAVTYEQYF. CDR3 DNA: TGTGCCAGCAGCCAAGAGAGCGCAGTCACCTACGAGCAGTACTTC.